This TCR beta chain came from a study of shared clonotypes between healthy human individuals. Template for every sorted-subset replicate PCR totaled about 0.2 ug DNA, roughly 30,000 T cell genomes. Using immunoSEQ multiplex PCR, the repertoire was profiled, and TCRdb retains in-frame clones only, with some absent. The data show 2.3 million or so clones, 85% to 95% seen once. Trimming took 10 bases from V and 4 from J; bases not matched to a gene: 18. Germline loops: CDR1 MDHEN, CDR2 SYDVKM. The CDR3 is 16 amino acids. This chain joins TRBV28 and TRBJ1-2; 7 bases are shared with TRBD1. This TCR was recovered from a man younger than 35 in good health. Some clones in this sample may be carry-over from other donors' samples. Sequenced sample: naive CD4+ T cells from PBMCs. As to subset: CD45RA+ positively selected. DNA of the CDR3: TGTGCCACCCAGTTTGACACGACAGGGATAGGCTATGGCTACACCTTC. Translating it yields CATQFDTTGIGYGYTF.